This TCR beta chain was retrieved from a study of blood T cell repertoires in COVID-19. Study-wide background: Donors in the United States, Italy and Spain gave samples during acute or convalescent COVID-19. PBMCs, B-cell-depleted T cells, or T cells were the source of the cDNA or gDNA that made up the material.

V dropped 5 bases and J dropped 6; count of bases not matched to a gene: 4. Germline CDR1 reads SNHLY; CDR2 reads FYNNEI. This CDR3 has 13 residues. Authors' analysis steps: For nucleated cells, counts were estimated from reference gene primer amplification. Clones were read by immunoSEQ multiplex PCR, and TCRdb kept only the in-frame ones, dropping some. V and J calls and clone size come straight from that table; D and trimming were deduced from the DNA. Found here are 30,000 to 40,000 clones, 90% of them singletons; the top ten hold over 9.5%. The sequence was collected from a human donor in a cohort sampled during active COVID-19. Sequencing was performed on peripheral blood. The chain is built from TRBV2 and TRBJ1-5, with 7 nucleotides matching TRBD1. CDR3 sequence: CASSTGAGQPQHF. CDR3 DNA: TGTGCCAGCAGTACAGGGGCTGGTCAGCCCCAGCATTTT.